Presented here are 21 T cell receptor beta chains from one specimen sequenced in a study of identical twins (dated by TCRdb to the mid-2010s). Libraries were made using 5' RACE. For sequencing, an Illumina HiSeq 2000 was employed. TCRdb itself trimmed the public reads at Q25 with fastp, ran MiXCR and retained productive beta chains. Rows are unified per CDR3 protein, each entry keeping the most common DNA and genes. The sample contains 400,000 to 550,000 distinct CDR3 sequences, approximately 24% of them found a single time. The top ten constitute 2.5% to 3.5% of the sample. The data were also submitted as part of a second study, on T cells expressing NK-cell markers.

The sample consisted of CD4+ T cells sorted from blood. Source of these receptors: a woman aged 18-30 years in good health.

The chain recombines TRBV5-5 with TRBJ1-2; the D is unclear. This CDR3 region has 15 residues. Trimming shortened V by 3 bases and J by 7 bases, and 19 bases separated the two germline ends. Germline V gene sequence: CDR1 SGHKS, CDR2 YYEKEE (reference sequence). As DNA, the CDR3 is TGTGCCAGCAGCTCCACGACCCTACTTTGGGGTGGCTACACCTTC. This encodes CASSSTTLLWGGYTF.

The chain recombines TRBV24-1 with TRBJ2-1, with D possibly called TRBD1 or TRBD2 (6 bases each). V lost 1 base and J lost 11, with 8 bases in between. The length of the CDR3 is 12 residues. Per the germline V gene, CDR1 is KGHDR and CDR2 is SFDVKD. The CDR3 DNA reads TGTGCCACCAGTGATTTAGGGGGGCAGCAGTTCTTC. It translates to CATSDLGGQQFF.

As DNA, the CDR3 is TGTGCCAGCAGTTACAGGGGATTGTTGGCCTACGAGCAGTACTTC. It encodes CASSYRGLLAYEQYF. V and J are TRBV6-5 and TRBJ2-7; perhaps TRBD1 as D (5 bases). Germline V CDR1 and CDR2: MNHEY, SVGAGI. This CDR3 is built from 15 residues. The ends were cut back, 2 bases at V and 2 bases at J, with 13 bases in the middle.

In this sample, this clonotype turned up a few times. This chain joins TRBV27 and TRBJ2-7; no firm D call. CDR1 and CDR2 (germline): MNHEY, SMNVEV (reference sequence). The CDR3 has 13 amino acids. V was clipped by 8 bases and J by 1 base, with 12 bases between them. This chain's CDR3 is CASAPRGSYEQYF. CDR3 in DNA: TGTGCCAGCGCGCCGAGAGGTTCCTACGAGCAGTACTTC.

CDR3 amino acids: CSASEQGGEQYF. The CDR3 nucleotides read TGCAGTGCTAGTGAACAGGGCGGCGAGCAGTACTTC. V is TRBV20-1 and J is TRBJ2-7; TRBD1 is a possible D gene (6 bases). The V gene lost 3 bases and the J gene lost 6 bases, with 12 bases spanning the gap. CDR3 length equals 12 residues. Germline V lookup: CDR1 DFQATT, CDR2 SNEGSKA (reference sequence).

This clonotype was detected only a few times. The J gene is TRBJ2-1, the V gene TRBV20-1, with D perhaps matching TRBD2 (5 bases). The CDR3 is made up of 12 amino acids. CDR1 is DFQATT, CDR2 SNEGSKA, per germline (reference sequence). Trimming left V 3 bases short and J 9 bases short, with 12 bases between. The chain's CDR3 is CSASVHAGEQFF. DNA for the CDR3: TGCAGTGCTAGTGTTCATGCGGGTGAGCAGTTCTTC.

This chain connects TRBV27 to TRBJ1-6; no reliable D call. Germline values: CDR1 MNHEY, CDR2 SMNVEV (reference sequence). V lost 2 bases to trimming and J lost 9 bases, with 8 bases between them. The CDR3 has 13 residues. CDR3 sequence reads: CASSLEALSPLHF. The CDR3 DNA sequence: TGTGCCAGCAGTTTAGAGGCACTTTCACCCCTCCACTTT.

The chain is built from TRBV19 and TRBJ2-5; D ambiguous. In germline, CDR1 is LNHDA, CDR2 SQIVND (reference sequence). The ends were cut back, 4 bases at V and 5 bases at J, with 14 bases in the middle. The CDR3 totals 14 residues. CDR3 amino acids: CASSKMGIGETQYF. CDR3 nucleotide sequence: TGTGCCAGTAGTAAGATGGGGATCGGGGAGACCCAGTACTTC.

This chain connects TRBV4-3 to TRBJ2-5; D remains ambiguous. The CDR3 covers 14 residues. Trimming took off 0 bases at V and 4 bases at J, with 9 bases between the two ends. From germline, CDR1 is LGHNA and CDR2 YSLEER. The CDR3 here is CASSQDASGETQYF. The CDR3 DNA is TGCGCCAGCAGCCAAGATGCCAGTGGAGAGACCCAGTACTTC.

This sequence joins TRBV5-1 and TRBJ2-6; D unresolved. Trimming removed 7 bases at V and 3 bases at J, with 8 bases between. This CDR3 region has 13 residues. The germline gives CDR1 SGHRS, CDR2 YFSETQ. CDR3 sequence (DNA): TGCGCCAGCTCTACTGGTGGGGCCAACGTCCTGACTTTC. Translation gives CASSTGGANVLTF.

The chain is built from TRBV9 and TRBJ2-3; TRBD2 agrees at 16 bases. The CDR3 runs 17 residues. Germline V CDR1 and CDR2: SGDLS, YYNGEE. The trim removed 3 bases at V and 5 bases at J, leaving 6 bases unmatched. CDR3 region: CASSAGTSGGALDTQYF. The CDR3 DNA sequence: TGTGCCAGCAGCGCGGGGACTAGCGGGGGGGCCTTAGATACGCAGTATTTT.

This chain connects TRBV12-3 or TRBV12-4 to TRBJ1-6; maybe TRBD1 (5 bases). The CDR3 is made up of 16 amino acids. V lost 5 bases to trimming and J lost 6 bases, with 17 bases between them. The CDR3 protein is CASSPRSPGLNSPLHF. CDR3 coding DNA: TGTGCCAGCAGTCCCCGGTCCCCGGGGCTTAATTCACCCCTCCACTTT.

This clonotype was observed a handful of times. V and J are TRBV12-3 or TRBV12-4 and TRBJ1-2; D not certain. V lost 5 bases to trimming and J lost 1 base, with 8 bases between them. CDR3 length: 13 amino acids. The DNA for the CDR3 is TGTGCCAGCAGTCCGAGGGTTAACTATGGCTACACCTTC. Residues: CASSPRVNYGYTF.

This clonotype appeared a few times. V is TRBV6-5 and J is TRBJ2-2; D ambiguous. V was shortened by 4 bases and J by 5 bases, with 8 bases between the two germline ends. This CDR3 contains 13 residues. Germline V gene data show CDR1 as MNHEY and CDR2 as SVGAGI. CDR3 region: CASSSDGTGELFF. CDR3 nucleotides: TGTGCCAGCAGTTCTGACGGGACCGGGGAGCTGTTTTTT.

In its sample, this clonotype was seen a few times. The chain recombines TRBV4-2 with TRBJ2-1; 9 nucleotides align to TRBD2. Germline CDR1 LGHNA, CDR2 YNFKEQ. Trimming cost V 3 bases and J 7 bases; bases outside gene matches: 10. The CDR3 sequence is 16 residues long. CDR3 sequence: CASSHPPGLARNEQFF. CDR3 DNA: TGTGCCAGCAGCCACCCCCCCGGACTAGCGAGGAATGAGCAGTTCTTC.

The sample holds a few counts of this clonotype. CDR3 in amino acids: CASSRSPAGVTGELFF. In DNA form, the CDR3 reads TGTGCCAGCAGTCGCTCCCCGGCGGGAGTCACCGGGGAGCTGTTTTTT. The V gene is TRBV3-1, the J gene TRBJ2-2; TRBD2 matches 7 bases. Trimming removed 6 bases from V and 4 bases from J; junction bases left unmatched: 11. This CDR3 contains 16 residues. Germline assignment: CDR1 LGHDT and CDR2 YNNKEL (reference sequence).

The sample holds a few counts of this clonotype. V is TRBV29-1 and J is TRBJ2-1; 7 positions match TRBD1. Looked up from germline, CDR1 is SQVTM and CDR2 is ANQGSEA. Germline trimming cut 6 bases from V and 6 bases from J; bases unmatched to any gene: 5. The CDR3 is 12 amino acids. The CDR3 protein is CSVRQGLNEQFF. CDR3 bases: TGCAGCGTCAGACAGGGTCTCAATGAGCAGTTCTTC.

The V and J genes are TRBV20-1 and TRBJ2-3, with TRBD1 matching 7 bases. V shed 4 bases, J shed 3 bases, and the junction held 7 bases outside the gene matches. Germline CDR1 reads DFQATT; CDR2 reads SNEGSKA (reference sequence). The CDR3 consists of 14 residues. The CDR3 bases are TGCAGTGCTAAACGACAGGGTTTAACAGATACGCAGTATTTT. Protein product: CSAKRQGLTDTQYF.

This clonotype was detected only a few times. The rearrangement links TRBV5-5 to TRBJ1-1, with D perhaps matching TRBD1 (5 bases). CDR1 and CDR2 from the germline V gene are SGHKS and YYEKEE (reference sequence). The CDR3 consists of 14 residues. V lost 10 bases and J lost 7, with 23 bases in between. The CDR3 here is CAGGGVAGSREAFF. CDR3 nucleotides: TGTGCCGGCGGAGGGGTTGCTGGCTCACGTGAAGCTTTCTTT. Combining the CDR3 with reference TRBV5-5 and TRBJ1-1 gives the whole variable domain DAGVTQSPTHLIKTRGQQVTLRCSPISGHKSVSWYQQVLGQGPQFIFQYYEKEERGRGNFPDRFSARQFPNYSSELNVNALLLGDSALYLCAGGGVAGSREAFFGQGTRLTVV.

The J gene is TRBJ2-7, the V gene TRBV7-2; 7 positions agree with TRBD1. Germline V gene lookup returns CDR1 SGHTA and CDR2 FQGNSA. This CDR3 is 14 amino acids long. V gave up 6 bases and J gave up 3 bases; unmatched junction bases: 8. This chain's CDR3 is CASRAGTEVYEQYF. Written as DNA, the CDR3 is TGTGCCAGCAGGGCCGGGACAGAGGTCTACGAGCAGTACTTC.

This clonotype was counted a few times. V and J are TRBV12-3 or TRBV12-4 and TRBJ1-1; 9 positions agree with TRBD1. J was trimmed by 4 bases and V by 7 bases; bases with no gene match: 7. This CDR3 spans 14 amino acids. CDR3 residues: CASTRTGVGTEAFF. Here the CDR3 DNA reads TGTGCCAGCACGAGGACAGGGGTAGGCACTGAAGCTTTCTTT.